A selection of T cell receptor beta chains follows, all from one sample in a study of identical twins. From the 5' RACE reads, TCRdb called clonotypes with MiXCR, one entry per CDR3 protein. The sample shows roughly 490,000 distinct CDR3 sequences, 13% to 15% of them seen only once. These records were also assigned to another study, of yellow fever vaccine responses in identical twins.

The specimen was CD4+ T cells sorted from blood. The receptors were sampled from a woman aged 18 to 35 in good health. Each CDR3 is given with its conserved first and last residue. Each record gives: J gene, D gene, V gene, clone size, CDR3 DNA, CDR3 protein. A D gene is named only where the DNA matches it firmly. Where a row states a size, it is once, few, many or the class of an expanded clone; other rows omit it.

j_gene: TRBJ2-3; d_gene: TRBD2; v_gene: TRBV20-1; abundance: -; CDR3nt: TGCAGTGCTTTCCTACCTATCGGGGGGTCGGCAGATACGCAGTATTTT; CDR3aa: CSAFLPIGGSADTQYF
j_gene: TRBJ2-3; d_gene: TRBD2; v_gene: TRBV27; abundance: -; CDR3nt: TGTGCCAGCAGCCAACTGGCTAGCGGGCCCACAGATACGCAGTATTTT; CDR3aa: CASSQLASGPTDTQYF
j_gene: TRBJ1-6; d_gene: -; v_gene: TRBV28; abundance: few; CDR3nt: TGTGCCAGCAGTGCAAGGACCAGGAGCTCCTATAATTCACCCCTCCACTTT; CDR3aa: CASSARTRSSYNSPLHF
j_gene: TRBJ1-3; d_gene: -; v_gene: TRBV12-3/TRBV12-4; abundance: few; CDR3nt: TGTGCCAGCAGACGTACAGGGAACTCTGGAAACACCATATATTTT; CDR3aa: CASRRTGNSGNTIYF
j_gene: TRBJ1-6; d_gene: -; v_gene: TRBV5-1; abundance: -; CDR3nt: TGCGCCAGCAGCTTGGCCGGTGGCAGTCATAATTCACCCCTCCACTTT; CDR3aa: CASSLAGGSHNSPLHF
j_gene: TRBJ2-3; d_gene: -; v_gene: TRBV10-3; abundance: -; CDR3nt: TGTGCCATCAGTGACAGGGAGGGGGCAGATACGCAGTATTTT; CDR3aa: CAISDREGADTQYF
j_gene: TRBJ2-1; d_gene: -; v_gene: TRBV12-3/TRBV12-4; abundance: -; CDR3nt: TGTGCCAGCAGCCCCCGGGGCTTCGGGTCCTACAATGAGCAGTTCTTC; CDR3aa: CASSPRGFGSYNEQFF
j_gene: TRBJ2-1; d_gene: -; v_gene: TRBV19; abundance: -; CDR3nt: TGTGCCAGTAGTCCTTTTCACTCCGACTTAAACTCCTACAATGAGCAGTTCTTC; CDR3aa: CASSPFHSDLNSYNEQFF
j_gene: TRBJ2-7; d_gene: -; v_gene: TRBV29-1; abundance: many; CDR3nt: TGCAGCGTTGAAGGCAGGGGCTACGAGCAGTACTTC; CDR3aa: CSVEGRGYEQYF
j_gene: TRBJ2-7; d_gene: TRBD2; v_gene: TRBV20-1; abundance: few; CDR3nt: TGCAGTGCACCTAGCGGGCCACCCTACGAGCAGTACTTC; CDR3aa: CSAPSGPPYEQYF
j_gene: TRBJ1-1; d_gene: -; v_gene: TRBV4-2; abundance: many; CDR3nt: TGTGCCAGCAGCCCCCTGAACAACCAAGCTTTCTTT; CDR3aa: CASSPLNNQAFF
j_gene: TRBJ2-2; d_gene: -; v_gene: TRBV12-3/TRBV12-4; abundance: -; CDR3nt: TGTGCCAGCAGTTTTTATGGGGCGACGGAGAACACCGGGGAGCTGTTTTTT; CDR3aa: CASSFYGATENTGELFF
j_gene: TRBJ2-3; d_gene: TRBD2; v_gene: TRBV3-1; abundance: -; CDR3nt: TGTGCCAGCAGCCGCCAACTAGCGGGAGGCACAGATACGCAGTATTTT; CDR3aa: CASSRQLAGGTDTQYF
j_gene: TRBJ1-2; d_gene: -; v_gene: TRBV29-1; abundance: few; CDR3nt: TGCAGCGTTGCCCTGTTGGGGGGATATGGCTACACCTTC; CDR3aa: CSVALLGGYGYTF
j_gene: TRBJ2-1; d_gene: TRBD1; v_gene: TRBV12-3/TRBV12-4; abundance: -; CDR3nt: TGTGCCAGCAGTACTAAGAACCACAGGGGCCAAGTATCCAATGAGCAGTTCTTC; CDR3aa: CASSTKNHRGQVSNEQFF
j_gene: TRBJ2-1; d_gene: -; v_gene: TRBV19; abundance: few; CDR3nt: TGTGCCAGTAGTCGAGACAGTATATACAATGAGCAGTTCTTC; CDR3aa: CASSRDSIYNEQFF
j_gene: TRBJ2-7; d_gene: -; v_gene: TRBV29-1; abundance: many; CDR3nt: TGCAGCGTTGAACAGGGTTCCTACGAGCAGTACTTC; CDR3aa: CSVEQGSYEQYF
j_gene: TRBJ2-1; d_gene: TRBD2; v_gene: TRBV28; abundance: -; CDR3nt: TGTGCCAGCAGTCGCAGACTAGCGGGAGCTTCTAATGAGCAGTTCTTC; CDR3aa: CASSRRLAGASNEQFF
j_gene: TRBJ2-5; d_gene: -; v_gene: TRBV18; abundance: -; CDR3nt: TGTGCCAGCTCACCACCGACCGGGGCCCATCCCGAGACCCAGTACTTC; CDR3aa: CASSPPTGAHPETQYF
j_gene: TRBJ2-5; d_gene: TRBD2; v_gene: TRBV5-1; abundance: -; CDR3nt: TGCGCCAGCAGCTTTGCGGGGGGACAAAAAGAGACCCAGTACTTC; CDR3aa: CASSFAGGQKETQYF
j_gene: TRBJ2-7; d_gene: -; v_gene: TRBV29-1; abundance: -; CDR3nt: TGCAGCGTTGTTGGGGGACTCGGAGCATTCTACGAGCAGTACTTC; CDR3aa: CSVVGGLGAFYEQYF
j_gene: TRBJ2-2; d_gene: -; v_gene: TRBV12-3/TRBV12-4; abundance: few; CDR3nt: TGTGCCAGCAGTTCAGCGGGCGGCCCAACCGGGGAGCTGTTTTTT; CDR3aa: CASSSAGGPTGELFF
j_gene: TRBJ2-1; d_gene: -; v_gene: TRBV10-3; abundance: many; CDR3nt: TGTGCCATCAGTGAGTCCTCGCGGCATGAGCAGTTCTTC; CDR3aa: CAISESSRHEQFF
j_gene: TRBJ2-3; d_gene: TRBD2; v_gene: TRBV5-1; abundance: many; CDR3nt: TGCGCCAGCAGCTCGGAAATTAGCGGGGGCGGAGATACGCAGTATTTT; CDR3aa: CASSSEISGGGDTQYF
j_gene: TRBJ2-7; d_gene: TRBD1; v_gene: TRBV29-1; abundance: -; CDR3nt: TGCAGCGTTGAAGGGACAGGGAGAAGGGTCTACGAGCAGAACTTC; CDR3aa: CSVEGTGRRVYEQNF
j_gene: TRBJ2-7; d_gene: -; v_gene: TRBV6-1; abundance: few; CDR3nt: TGTGCCAGCACCCGGGGGCGGGGGACCTACGAGCAGTACTTC; CDR3aa: CASTRGRGTYEQYF
j_gene: TRBJ2-5; d_gene: -; v_gene: TRBV6-5; abundance: few; CDR3nt: TGTGCCAGCAGTTACTCGTGGGAAGGAGAGACCCAGTACTTC; CDR3aa: CASSYSWEGETQYF
j_gene: TRBJ1-5; d_gene: -; v_gene: TRBV7-9; abundance: few; CDR3nt: TGTGCCAGCAGCTCCTACGGGAGTCAGCCCCAGCATTTT; CDR3aa: CASSSYGSQPQHF
j_gene: TRBJ2-5; d_gene: TRBD2; v_gene: TRBV29-1; abundance: many; CDR3nt: TGCAGCGTACTAGCGGGAGTGCTGGAGACCCAGTACTTC; CDR3aa: CSVLAGVLETQYF
j_gene: TRBJ2-7; d_gene: -; v_gene: TRBV29-1; abundance: -; CDR3nt: TGCAGCGTTGGCACCGGGACTGCAGAGCAGTACTTC; CDR3aa: CSVGTGTAEQYF